This entry lists 24 T cell receptor beta chains sequenced from one sample in a study of pediatric ulcerative colitis. The method was immunoSEQ multiplex PCR; TCRdb's version includes in-frame clones alone and lacks a portion of them. This table holds some 40,000 clones, 75% found once. One to two pinch biopsies were taken from the rectum during colonoscopy. What was sequenced was gut tissue. These receptors came from a boy aged 5-17 years with severe ulcerative colitis.

This clone was seen a few times. The J gene is TRBJ1-5, the V gene TRBV2; D is undetermined. V lost 6 bases and J lost 5, with 20 bases in between. CDR1 SNHLY and CDR2 FYNNEI come from the germline V gene. The CDR3 consists of 16 residues. Written as DNA, the CDR3 is TGTGCCAGCAGCCCCATAGACGGCAGGAGCGATCAGCCCCAGCATTTT. This codes for CASSPIDGRSDQPQHF.

V usage is TRBV2 and J usage is TRBJ1-1; D remains unclear. Germline lookup yields CDR1 SNHLY and CDR2 FYNNEI. CDR3 size: 15 residues. Between the trimmed V and J ends, which lost 1 base and 3 bases, there was a span of 12 bases. CDR3: CASSEEGQLYTEAFF. In DNA, the CDR3 is TGTGCCAGCAGTGAAGAGGGTCAGCTTTACACTGAAGCTTTCTTT.

There are a few counts of this clone. The chain is built from TRBV20-1 and TRBJ1-1; tentative D call: TRBD1 (6 bases). The germline V gene encodes CDR1 DFQATT and CDR2 SNEGSKA (reference sequence). The CDR3 length is 11 residues. The CDR3, as DNA: TGCAGCCTTACAGGGAGGACTGAAGCTTTCTTT. It translates to CSLTGRTEAFF.

This clone was recorded only once. The chain links TRBV13 to TRBJ1-1; D call uncertain. The length of the CDR3 is 14 residues. Germline V gene data show CDR1 as PRHDT and CDR2 as FYEKMQ (reference sequence). Trimming left V 0 bases short and J 0 bases short, with 5 bases between. The CDR3: CASSLGQLNTEAFF. The CDR3, as DNA: TGTGCCAGCAGCTTAGGACAGTTGAACACTGAAGCTTTCTTT.

This chain connects TRBV9 to TRBJ2-7, with 7 bases that match TRBD1. Germline V gene data show CDR1 as SGDLS and CDR2 as YYNGEE. The CDR3 extends over 13 amino acids. With V trimmed by 4 bases and J by 3 bases, 4 bases remained unmatched. The CDR3 protein is CASSPRDSYEQYF. The CDR3 nucleotides are TGTGCCAGCAGCCCCCGGGACAGCTACGAGCAGTACTTC.

This clone was seen a handful of times. The rearrangement uses TRBV6-6 and TRBJ1-5; D is unclear. The ends were cut back, 2 bases at V and 6 bases at J, with 17 bases in the middle. Germline V gene lookup returns CDR1 MNHNY and CDR2 SVGAGI (reference sequence). The CDR3 spans 16 residues. The CDR3 spells CASSYLPSGEGQPQHF. DNA for the CDR3: TGTGCCAGCAGTTACCTTCCTTCTGGGGAAGGTCAGCCCCAGCATTTT.

The V and J genes are TRBV10-3 and TRBJ2-1; 7 bases are shared with TRBD2. V shed 6 bases and J 7 bases; nucleotides not matched to a gene: 9. The CDR3 has 14 residues. The germline V gene encodes CDR1 ENHRY and CDR2 SYGVKD. This CDR3 reads CAIRGGTDTNEQFF. The DNA of the CDR3 is TGTGCCATCAGGGGGGGGACCGACACGAATGAGCAGTTCTTC.

This CDR3 is CAWMIGAQPLHF. The CDR3 coding sequence is TGTGCCTGGATGATCGGGGCACAACCCCTCCACTTT. This sequence joins TRBV30 and TRBJ1-6; a possible D gene is TRBD1 (5 bases). CDR1 GTSNPN and CDR2 SVGIG come from the germline V gene (reference sequence). V was pared by 4 bases and J by 12 bases, with 13 bases between. This CDR3 has 12 residues.

The chain uses TRBV28 and TRBJ2-3; D is perhaps TRBD1 (6 bases). The CDR3 runs 16 residues. Germline V CDR1 and CDR2: MDHEN, SYDVKM. V lost 2 bases and J lost 6, with 18 bases in between. The CDR3 region is CASSLRGNSGTDTQYF. The CDR3 DNA is TGTGCCAGCAGTTTAAGGGGGAACAGTGGAACGGATACGCAGTATTTT.

This chain links TRBV10-2 with TRBJ2-2; no firm D call. The CDR3 is 12 residues long. The V end was cut by 6 bases, the J end by 6 bases, with 8 bases between. Germline V gives CDR1 WSHSY, CDR2 SAAADI. CDR3 residues: CASSPWSGELFF. The CDR3 nucleotides are TGCGCCAGCAGCCCATGGTCCGGGGAGCTGTTTTTT.

This clone is a singleton in its sample. The CDR3 coding sequence is TGCAGCGTATTTAGTGGGGGGGCCTACGAGCAGTACTTC. This translates into CSVFSGGAYEQYF. V and J are TRBV29-1 and TRBJ2-7; 7 bases are a match to TRBD2. Looked up from germline, CDR1 is SQVTM and CDR2 is ANQGSEA. There are 13 residues in the CDR3. Unmatched junction bases numbered 7, after V lost 6 bases and J lost 2 bases.

This clone was counted between two and nine times. This chain joins TRBV7-8 and TRBJ1-2, with TRBD1 matching 7 bases. This CDR3 is 15 amino acids long. The V and J ends lost 0 bases and 4 bases, in that order; junction bases with no gene match: 5. Germline loops: CDR1 SGHVS, CDR2 FQNEAQ. Here the CDR3 DNA reads TGTGCCAGCAGCTTAGCCGGACAGGAGGCCTATGGCTACACCTTC. Amino acid sequence: CASSLAGQEAYGYTF. Variable domain in full (rest from reference TRBV7-8 and TRBJ1-2): GAGVSQSPRYKVAKRGQDVALRCDPISGHVSLFWYQQALGQGPEFLTYFQNEAQLDKSGLPSDRFFAERPEGSVSTLKIQRTQQEDSAVYLCASSLAGQEAYGYTFGSGTRLTVV.

This clone was counted a few times. The chain is built from TRBV14 and TRBJ2-7, with D tentatively TRBD1 (5 bases). Germline CDR1 and CDR2: SGHDN and FVKESK. Trimming stripped 1 base from V and 7 bases from J, with 17 bases between. The CDR3 is made up of 15 amino acids. The CDR3 sequence is CASSQVDSYMGEQYF. CDR3 DNA sequence: TGTGCCAGCAGCCAAGTAGACAGCTATATGGGGGAGCAGTACTTC.

The rearrangement uses TRBV4-1 and TRBJ1-1; maybe TRBD1 (6 bases). Germline CDR1 and CDR2: MGHRA and YSYEKL. Trimming left V 9 bases short and J 0 bases short, with 23 bases between. The CDR3 has 17 residues. The CDR3 here is CASRTGGAVSLNTEAFF. CDR3 DNA sequence: TGCGCCAGTCGAACTGGGGGGGCTGTTAGCTTGAACACTGAAGCTTTCTTT.

The chain couples TRBV7-2 to TRBJ2-2, with D perhaps given as TRBD1 or TRBD2 (5 bases each). Per the germline V gene, CDR1 is SGHTA and CDR2 is FQGNSA. V lost 5 bases and J lost 5, with 12 bases in between. The CDR3 loop spans 14 amino acids. The CDR3 reads CASSPRGRTGELFF. Written as DNA, the CDR3 is TGTGCCAGCAGCCCAAGGGGACGAACCGGGGAGCTGTTTTTT. Using reference TRBV7-2 and TRBJ2-2 for the parts outside the CDR3, the full variable domain is GAGVSQSPSNKVTEKGKDVELRCDPISGHTALYWYRQSLGQGLEFLIYFQGNSAPDKSGLPSDRFSAERTGGSVSTLTIQRTQQEDSAVYLCASSPRGRTGELFFGEGSRLTVL.

Regarding this clone: This is likely a read error, given that the CDR3 carries no conserved phenylalanine or tryptophan at its end. The chain combines TRBV7-2 with TRBJ1-6; D call uncertain. The germline CDR1 and CDR2 sequences are SGHTA and FQGNSA. The CDR3 is 17 amino acids. V lost 5 bases and J lost 2, with 16 bases in between. CDR3 residues: CASSLLPTDPYNSPLHL. CDR3 sequence (DNA): TGTGCCAGCAGCCTCCTCCCTACCGATCCCTATAATTCACCCCTCCACCTT.

The rearrangement links TRBV5-1 to TRBJ2-2; D gene uncertain. The V end was cut by 0 bases, the J end by 4 bases, with 13 bases between. The germline V gene encodes CDR1 SGHRS and CDR2 YFSETQ. This CDR3 is built from 16 residues. The CDR3 DNA is TGCGCCAGCAGCTTGGCTAGTGGGAATCCCACCGGGGAGCTGTTTTTT. It translates to CASSLASGNPTGELFF.

The V gene is TRBV29-1, the J gene TRBJ1-2; tentative D call: TRBD1 (5 bases). The germline CDR1 and CDR2 sequences are SQVTM and ANQGSEA. V lost 4 bases, J lost 5 bases, and 14 bases lay in between. This CDR3 is built from 13 residues. The CDR3 region is CSVGIRGLYGYTF. In nucleotides, the CDR3 is TGCAGCGTTGGCATAAGGGGATTATATGGCTACACCTTC. Filled out from reference TRBV29-1 and TRBJ1-2, the complete variable domain reads SAVISQKPSRDICQRGTSLTIQCQVDSQVTMMFWYRQQPGQSLTLIATANQGSEATYESGFVIDKFPISRPNLTFSTLTVSNMSPEDSSIYLCSVGIRGLYGYTFGSGTRLTVV.

This clone was observed a handful of times. The chain employs TRBV19 and TRBJ1-2; D ambiguous. The germline V gene has CDR1 LNHDA and CDR2 SQIVND (reference sequence). The CDR3 sequence is 14 residues long. The V and J ends lost 6 bases and 1 base respectively, with 12 bases between them. This CDR3 reads CASRQGSGNYGYTF. The CDR3 DNA reads TGTGCCAGTAGACAAGGGTCTGGTAACTATGGCTACACCTTC.

The chain recombines TRBV5-1 with TRBJ1-1; D gene unclear. This CDR3 contains 13 residues. V gave up 7 bases and J gave up 4 bases, with 14 bases separating them. Germline lookup yields CDR1 SGHRS and CDR2 YFSETQ. For the CDR3, the DNA is TGCGCCAGCGGCGGCGAATTCCTCACTGAAGCTTTCTTT. Translating gives CASGGEFLTEAFF.

V and J are TRBV7-3 and TRBJ1-1; 11 bases are shared with TRBD1. This CDR3 spans 16 amino acids. V lost 3 bases to trimming and J lost 5 bases; unmatched junction nucleotides: 8. Per germline, CDR1 SGHTA and CDR2 FQGTGA. CDR3 coding DNA: TGTGCCAGCAGCTTTCCCACCGGGACAGGGGGGACTGAAGCTTTCTTT. It yields the protein CASSFPTGTGGTEAFF.

The chain links TRBV4-1 to TRBJ1-2; D gene uncertain. Germline lookup yields CDR1 MGHRA and CDR2 YSYEKL. The length of the CDR3 is 15 residues. V was pared by 0 bases and J by 9 bases, with 17 bases between. The CDR3 DNA sequence: TGCGCCAGCAGCCAAGACACGCTGGAGACAAGAAGCTACACCTTC. Protein sequence: CASSQDTLETRSYTF.

This clone was picked up one time. The J gene is TRBJ1-2, the V gene TRBV9; D call uncertain. V was pared by 3 bases and J by 4 bases, with 10 bases between. The CDR3 covers 13 residues. Germline loops: CDR1 SGDLS, CDR2 YYNGEE. CDR3 coding DNA: TGTGCCAGCAGCGCCCCGGGCATCTATGGCTACACCTTC. Amino acid sequence: CASSAPGIYGYTF.

This rearrangement joins TRBV6-5 to TRBJ2-2; D may match TRBD1 or TRBD2 (5 bases each). The CDR3 is made up of 16 amino acids. V lost 2 bases and J 8 bases, leaving 18 bases between the germline ends. CDR1 and CDR2 from the germline V gene are MNHEY and SVGAGI. CDR3 sequence: CASSYGGHVGSGELFF. CDR3 coding DNA: TGTGCCAGCAGTTACGGTGGACATGTGGGGAGTGGGGAGCTGTTTTTT.